The 14 T cell receptor beta chains in this list originate from one sample, sequenced in a study of OX40 agonist ivuxolimab in advanced cancers. Libraries were prepared by immunoSEQ multiplex PCR; TCRdb keeps only in-frame clonotypes and omits some of them. This sample has roughly 50,000 clones, with approximately 86% found just once. The source material was CD4+ or CD8+ T cells sorted from blood, sampled in a trial of the OX40 agonist ivuxolimab. These receptors were collected from an adult with an advanced solid tumor such as melanoma, head and neck, liver or kidney cancer.

This chain joins TRBV10-3 and TRBJ1-3; D uncertain. Germline assignment: CDR1 ENHRY and CDR2 SYGVKD. V dropped 6 bases and J dropped 7 bases, with 13 bases sitting between them. This CDR3 is 13 amino acids long. CDR3 sequence (DNA): TGTGCCATCAGGGGAGGGTCATCGAACACCATATATTTT. It yields the protein CAIRGGSSNTIYF.

The chain has TRBV11-2 and TRBJ2-1; D possibly corresponds to TRBD2 (5 bases). The CDR3 loop spans 12 amino acids. The germline gives CDR1 SGHAT, CDR2 FQNNGV. The ends were cut back, 4 bases at V and 8 bases at J, with 9 bases in the middle. The CDR3 coding sequence is TGTGCCAGCAGCTCGCGGGTGGATGAGCAGTTCTTC. Its translation is CASSSRVDEQFF. Full variable domain (missing parts from reference TRBV11-2 and TRBJ2-1): EAGVAQSPRYKIIEKRQSVAFWCNPISGHATLYWYQQILGQGPKLLIQFQNNGVVDDSQLPKDRFSAERLKGVDSTLKIQPAKLEDSAVYLCASSSRVDEQFFGPGTRLTVL.

This clone turned up a few times. V usage is TRBV19 and J usage is TRBJ1-2; D may be TRBD1 (6 bases). Germline CDR1 LNHDA, CDR2 SQIVND (reference sequence). V lost 11 bases and J lost 3, with 13 bases in between. This CDR3 is built from 12 residues. CDR3 loop: CAARGGDYGYTF. DNA of the CDR3: TGTGCCGCTAGAGGGGGGGACTATGGCTACACCTTC.

The V gene is TRBV6-6, the J gene TRBJ1-6, with D unclear. This CDR3 is 15 amino acids long. V was cut by 4 bases and J by 6 bases, with 13 bases left in between. Per the germline V gene, CDR1 is MNHNY and CDR2 is SVGAGI (reference sequence). DNA for the CDR3: TGTGCCAGCAGTTCGGATGAGGGAGTTAATTCACCCCTCCACTTT. As protein: CASSSDEGVNSPLHF.

This clone is a singleton in its sample. This sequence joins TRBV7-3 and TRBJ2-1, with D tentatively TRBD1 or TRBD2 (5 bases each). Trimming cost V 4 bases and J 4 bases, with 14 bases left between them. The germline V gene has CDR1 SGHTA and CDR2 FQGTGA. The CDR3 runs 15 residues. The CDR3 sequence: CASSSGPQHYNEQFF. CDR3 DNA: TGTGCCAGCAGCTCGGGACCGCAACATTACAATGAGCAGTTCTTC.

This chain joins TRBV4-1 and TRBJ1-5, with a possible D match to TRBD1 (5 bases). Germline V CDR1 and CDR2: MGHRA, YSYEKL. The CDR3 length is 15 residues. V lost 4 bases to trimming and J lost 4 bases, with 14 bases between them. The CDR3 DNA reads TGCGCCAGCAGCCGGTTGGGGACCCAAAATCAGCCCCAGCATTTT. Its protein product is CASSRLGTQNQPQHF.

The chain has TRBV4-1 and TRBJ1-6; D remains ambiguous. The germline V gene encodes CDR1 MGHRA and CDR2 YSYEKL. There are 15 residues in the CDR3. Trimming pared 1 base from V and 5 bases from J, leaving 9 bases between. The CDR3: CASSQVVTNNSPLHF. The CDR3 DNA is TGCGCCAGCAGCCAAGTCGTCACTAATAATTCACCCCTCCACTTT.

This clone has a handful of counts. The chain combines TRBV11-2 with TRBJ1-5; D is undetermined. The germline V gene encodes CDR1 SGHAT and CDR2 FQNNGV. Trimming removed 5 bases at V and 0 bases at J, with 17 bases between. The CDR3 is 17 amino acids. The CDR3 is CASSPSAGLHSNQPQHF. The DNA of the CDR3 is TGTGCCAGCAGCCCCTCGGCGGGCCTACATAGCAATCAGCCCCAGCATTTT.

This clone was counted only a few times. The chain joins TRBV5-6 to TRBJ1-2; 11 bases agree with TRBD1. Per the germline V gene, CDR1 is SGHDT and CDR2 is YYEEEE. With 0 bases clipped from V and 5 bases from J, the junction kept 0 bases outside the gene matches. The CDR3 is 14 amino acids. CDR3 sequence reads: CASSLGDRGYGYTF. In nucleotides, the CDR3 is TGTGCCAGCAGCTTGGGGGACAGGGGGTATGGCTACACCTTC.

V and J are TRBV6-5 and TRBJ2-7; 9 positions agree with TRBD1. The CDR3 sequence is 13 residues long. V trimming: 5 bases; J trimming: 12 bases; junction bases outside the gene matches: 11. Germline V lookup: CDR1 MNHEY, CDR2 SVGAGI. DNA of the CDR3: TGTGCCAGCAGTAACGGACAGGGGCCCTCCCGGTACTTC. Translated: CASSNGQGPSRYF.

The gene calls are TRBV9 and TRBJ1-1, with unresolved D. The germline CDR1 and CDR2 sequences are SGDLS and YYNGEE. V was shortened by 1 base and J by 1 base, with 8 bases between the two germline ends. The CDR3 consists of 14 residues. The CDR3 coding sequence is TGTGCCAGCAGCGTAACTGCTTCGAACACTGAAGCTTTCTTT. Protein sequence: CASSVTASNTEAFF. Together with reference TRBV9 and TRBJ1-1, the CDR3 gives the full variable domain: DSGVTQTPKHLITATGQRVTLRCSPRSGDLSVYWYQQSLDQGLQFLIQYYNGEERAKGNILERFSAQQFPDLHSELNLSSLELGDSALYFCASSVTASNTEAFFGQGTRLTVV.

The chain combines TRBV2 with TRBJ1-6; no definite D call. CDR1 is SNHLY, CDR2 FYNNEI, per germline. The CDR3 consists of 17 residues. V lost 1 base and J lost 3, with 13 bases in between. The CDR3 protein is CASSEVAGSLYNSPLHF. Written as DNA, the CDR3 is TGTGCCAGCAGTGAAGTAGCCGGGAGTCTCTATAATTCACCCCTCCACTTT.

This chain links TRBV6-1 with TRBJ1-2; unclear D gene. V dropped 6 bases and J dropped 1 base, with 3 bases sitting between them. Germline V gene data show CDR1 as MNHNS and CDR2 as SASEGT. This CDR3 spans 11 amino acids. CDR3 amino acids: CASSDNYGYTF. Written as DNA, the CDR3 is TGTGCCAGCAGCGATAACTATGGCTACACCTTC.

The chain has TRBV10-3 and TRBJ1-1, with 11 positions matching TRBD1. J lost 1 base, V lost 0 bases, and 4 bases had no gene match. This CDR3 has 17 residues. Germline V gene lookup returns CDR1 ENHRY and CDR2 SYGVKD. The CDR3 sequence is CAISESDRGQGNTEAFF. As DNA, the CDR3 is TGTGCCATCAGTGAGTCGGACAGGGGGCAAGGGAACACTGAAGCTTTCTTT.